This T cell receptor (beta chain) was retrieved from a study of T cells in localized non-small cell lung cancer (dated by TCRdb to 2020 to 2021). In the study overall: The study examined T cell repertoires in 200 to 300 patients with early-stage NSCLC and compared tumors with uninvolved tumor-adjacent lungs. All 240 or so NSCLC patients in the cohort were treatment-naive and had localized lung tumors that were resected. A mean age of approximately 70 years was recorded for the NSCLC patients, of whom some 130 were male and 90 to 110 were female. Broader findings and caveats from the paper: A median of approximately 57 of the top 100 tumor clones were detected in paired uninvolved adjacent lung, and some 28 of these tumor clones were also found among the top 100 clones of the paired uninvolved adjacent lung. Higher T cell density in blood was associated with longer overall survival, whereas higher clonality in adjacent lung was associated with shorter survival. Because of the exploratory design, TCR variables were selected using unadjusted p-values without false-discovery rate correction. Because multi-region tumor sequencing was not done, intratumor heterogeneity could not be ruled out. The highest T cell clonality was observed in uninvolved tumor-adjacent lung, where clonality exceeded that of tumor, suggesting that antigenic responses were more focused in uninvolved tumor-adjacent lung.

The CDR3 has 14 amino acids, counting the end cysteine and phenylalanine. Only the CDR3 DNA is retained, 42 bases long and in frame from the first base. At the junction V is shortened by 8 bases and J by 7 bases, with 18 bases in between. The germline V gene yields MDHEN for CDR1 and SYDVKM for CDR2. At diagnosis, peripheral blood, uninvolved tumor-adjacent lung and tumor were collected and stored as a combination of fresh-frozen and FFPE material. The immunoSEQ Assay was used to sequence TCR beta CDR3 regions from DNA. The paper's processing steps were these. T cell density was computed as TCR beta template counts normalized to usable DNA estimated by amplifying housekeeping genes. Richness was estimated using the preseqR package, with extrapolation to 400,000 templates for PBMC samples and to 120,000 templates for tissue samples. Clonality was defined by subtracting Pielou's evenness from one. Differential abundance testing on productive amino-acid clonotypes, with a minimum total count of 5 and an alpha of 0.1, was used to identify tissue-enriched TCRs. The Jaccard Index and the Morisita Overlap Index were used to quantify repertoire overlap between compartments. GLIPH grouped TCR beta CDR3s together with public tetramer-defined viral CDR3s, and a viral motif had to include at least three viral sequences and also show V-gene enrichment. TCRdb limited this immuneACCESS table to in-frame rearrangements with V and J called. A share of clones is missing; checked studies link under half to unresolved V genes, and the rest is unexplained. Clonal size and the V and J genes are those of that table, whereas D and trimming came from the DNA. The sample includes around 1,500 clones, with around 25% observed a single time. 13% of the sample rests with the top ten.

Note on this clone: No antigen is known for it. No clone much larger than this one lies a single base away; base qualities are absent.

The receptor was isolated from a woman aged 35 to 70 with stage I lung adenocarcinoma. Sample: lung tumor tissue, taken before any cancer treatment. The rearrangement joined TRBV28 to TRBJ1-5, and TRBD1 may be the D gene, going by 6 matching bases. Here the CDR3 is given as CASRPVYRDQPQHF. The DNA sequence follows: TGTGCCAGCCGCCCAGTTTACAGGGACCAGCCCCAGCATTTT.